Listed below are T cell receptor beta chains from one sample, sequenced in a study of blood T cells in healthy people across ages. TCRdb ran MiXCR on the 5' RACE reads and lists one entry per CDR3 protein. Among about 1,400,000 distinct CDR3 sequences listed, around 39% were seen once. Sequencing was performed on blood. Receptors were obtained from a woman between 18 and 30 years old in good health. Each CDR3 is given with its conserved first and last residue. The D gene is left open where the match is weak. Only part of the rows carry a size: once, few, many, or a class if the clone is expanded.

size,V,J,D,DNA,CDR3
.,TRBV2,TRBJ2-5,.,TGTGCCAGCAGTGGGTCGAGGGTCAGGCAAGAGACCCAGTACTTC,CASSGSRVRQETQYF
few,TRBV6-1,TRBJ1-5,.,TGTGCCAGCAGTGAAGAATGGACGACTACTAATAGCAATCAGCCCCAGCATTTT,CASSEEWTTTNSNQPQHF
.,TRBV7-9,TRBJ2-1,.,TGTGCCAGCAGCTCGGGACGGATCCAAGAGACCCAGTTCTTC,CASSSGRIQETQFF
.,TRBV7-3,TRBJ2-5,.,TGTGCCAGCAGCTTAACTGGCCGGGGCAATGAGCAGTACTTC,CASSLTGRGNEQYF
few,TRBV20-1,TRBJ1-2,.,TGCAGTGCTAGGAACAGGGAGTCCAGCTATGGCTACACCTTC,CSARNRESSYGYTF
.,TRBV15,TRBJ1-5,.,TGTGCCACCAGCGGAACTTTAAATCAGCCCCAGCATTTT,CATSGTLNQPQHF
.,TRBV6-1,TRBJ2-3,TRBD2,TGTGCCAGCAGCCGCCTCACGGCGGGACTAGCGACAGATACGCAGTATTTT,CASSRLTAGLATDTQYF
once,TRBV21-1,TRBJ2-7,.,TGTGCCAGCCCGCTACGACAGGAGAGCTCCTACGAGCAGTACTTC,CASPLRQESSYEQYF
.,TRBV7-9,TRBJ1-2,.,TGTGCCAGCAGCCCCGGAGAGAACTATAACTATGGCTACACCTTC,CASSPGENYNYGYTF
few,TRBV21-1,TRBJ1-2,.,TGTGCCAGCAGCATAGGCAAACCAACCTATGGCTACACCTTC,CASSIGKPTYGYTF
.,TRBV27,TRBJ2-1,TRBD2,TGTGCCAGCAGTTCGCGACTAGCGGGAGTTGGGTACAATGAGCAGTTCTTC,CASSSRLAGVGYNEQFF
.,TRBV10-3,TRBJ1-2,.,TGTGCCATCAGTGAGGGGGGGGATAGTGGCTACACCTTC,CAISEGGDSGYTF
.,TRBV27,TRBJ1-2,.,TGTGCCAGCAGTTCCAACCAGAGGGGGTACACCTTC,CASSSNQRGYTF
.,TRBV20-1,TRBJ2-1,.,TGCAGTGCTAGAGATGGTTCGGGAGTAAGTGAGCAGTTCTTC,CSARDGSGVSEQFF
few,TRBV7-8,TRBJ2-5,.,TGTGCCAGCAGCTACCCTCAGCCGGGTAGAGAGACCCAGTACTTC,CASSYPQPGRETQYF
.,TRBV6-2/TRBV6-3,TRBJ2-1,.,TGTGCCAGCAGTTACTGGAAAAGGGGGGTCAATGAGCAGTTCTTC,CASSYWKRGVNEQFF
.,TRBV6-5,TRBJ1-1,.,TGTGCCAGCAGTACCGGATGGGTGGACACTGAAGCTTTCTTT,CASSTGWVDTEAFF
.,TRBV20-1,TRBJ2-3,.,TGCAGTGATAGAATGGGGGGGCCGCACCCTTCTCCGATCACAGATACGCAGTATTTT,CSDRMGGPHPSPITDTQYF
.,TRBV11-2,TRBJ1-2,.,TGTGCCAGCAGCTCCAGGGATTTCTATGGCTACACCTTC,CASSSRDFYGYTF
.,TRBV3-1,TRBJ1-2,.,TGTGCCAGCAGCCCAGAAGGCGAGGGAGGCTATGGCTACACCTTC,CASSPEGEGGYGYTF
few,TRBV12-3/TRBV12-4,TRBJ1-2,.,TGTGCCAGCAGTTATAGCGGGGACGGCGCCGACTATGGCTACACCTTC,CASSYSGDGADYGYTF
.,TRBV3-1,TRBJ2-3,.,TGTGCCAGCAGCCAAGCGCTAGGGGGGGATACGCAGTATTTT,CASSQALGGDTQYF
once,TRBV6-6,TRBJ2-5,TRBD1,TGTGCCAGCAGCGTGGCAGGACAGGGGGTTGAAGAGACCCAGTACTTC,CASSVAGQGVEETQYF
.,TRBV6-5,TRBJ2-7,TRBD1,TGTGCCAGCAGTTATTGGACAGGGGAGCAGTACTTC,CASSYWTGEQYF
.,TRBV28,TRBJ2-1,TRBD2,TGTGCCAGCGGTACCGGGACTAATTATGAGCAGTTCTTC,CASGTGTNYEQFF
.,TRBV10-3,TRBJ1-2,.,TGTGCCATCAGTTTGACAGACGAACTCAACTATGGCTACACCTTC,CAISLTDELNYGYTF
few,TRBV2,TRBJ2-7,.,TGTGCCAGCAGTTCCATGAACCTCGTCCACGAGCAGTACTTC,CASSSMNLVHEQYF
.,TRBV5-1,TRBJ1-1,.,TGCGCCAGCAGCTCCAGTGCGGGGGGGAACGCTGAAGCTTTCTTT,CASSSSAGGNAEAFF
.,TRBV5-1,TRBJ2-7,.,TGCGCCAGCAGCGTGGGAGCGGTACTCTACGAGCAGTACTTC,CASSVGAVLYEQYF
.,TRBV24-1,TRBJ2-5,.,TGTGCCACGGCGGGGGCTCCTCAAGAGACCCAGTACTTC,CATAGAPQETQYF
.,TRBV20-1,TRBJ2-3,.,TGCAGTGCTAAAGGACTACAGGGTCTGAGCACAGATGCGCAGTATTTT,CSAKGLQGLSTDAQYF
few,TRBV2,TRBJ2-1,TRBD2,TGTGCCAGCAGTGATACGGGGACTAGCGGGAACAATGAGCAGTTCTTC,CASSDTGTSGNNEQFF
many,TRBV7-8,TRBJ2-7,TRBD1,TGTGCCAGCAGCCGCGCCGGACAGGGATACGAGCAGTACTTC,CASSRAGQGYEQYF
.,TRBV24-1,TRBJ2-5,TRBD1,TGTGCCACCAGTGATTTGCGTGACGGACAGGGTATACAAGAGACCCAGTACTTC,CATSDLRDGQGIQETQYF
few,TRBV6-5,TRBJ1-2,.,TGTGCCAGCAGCTCTTGGACCGCCGCTAACTATGGCTACACCTTC,CASSSWTAANYGYTF
few,TRBV4-1,TRBJ2-7,.,TGCGCCAGCAGCCAAGATTCTTTAGCGGCGAACTACGAGCAGTACTTC,CASSQDSLAANYEQYF
.,TRBV20-1,TRBJ1-2,.,TGCAGTGCTAGAGGTAGAGGGCCCCCTTACCACTATGGCTACACCTTC,CSARGRGPPYHYGYTF
.,TRBV9,TRBJ1-2,TRBD1,TGTGCCAGCAGCGAACAGGGGGTGAGCTATGGCTACACCTTC,CASSEQGVSYGYTF
.,TRBV6-6,TRBJ2-2,.,TGTGCCAGCAGTTTAACGGGCCTCACCGGGGAGCTGTTTTTT,CASSLTGLTGELFF
.,TRBV6-5,TRBJ2-4,.,TGTGCCAGCAGTGACTCGCATGGGGCCAACATTCAGTACTTC,CASSDSHGANIQYF
few,TRBV12-3/TRBV12-4,TRBJ2-2,.,TGTGCCAGCAGTTTCGGGGGAGGAGGCACCGGGGAGCTGTTTTTT,CASSFGGGGTGELFF
few,TRBV20-1,TRBJ2-3,.,TGCAGTGCTGGCCCTGTAGGATGGTCGGGACGGAACACAGATACGCAGTATTTT,CSAGPVGWSGRNTDTQYF
.,TRBV12-3/TRBV12-4,TRBJ2-7,.,TGTGCCAGCAGTTTAGTCCTAGCAAGCTACGAGCAGTACTTC,CASSLVLASYEQYF
few,TRBV12-3/TRBV12-4,TRBJ2-5,.,TGTGCCAGCAGTTTTGGGGGTCTCCAAGAGACCCAGTACTTC,CASSFGGLQETQYF